This section outlines one TCR beta chain sequence together with its context. Its antigen remains unidentified. Base qualities are missing; no much larger clone stands one base away. At diagnosis, peripheral blood, uninvolved tumor-adjacent lung and tumor were collected and were preserved as a mix of fresh-frozen and FFPE material. For TCR repertoire profiling, blood samples were analyzed in the form of peripheral blood mononuclear cells. The data originate from a study of T cells in localized non-small cell lung cancer (dated by TCRdb to the early 2020s). Background for the entire study: Comparing tumors with uninvolved tumor-adjacent lungs, the study looked at the T cell repertoires of roughly 250 patients with early-stage NSCLC. All 250 or so NSCLC patients in the cohort were treatment-naive and had localized lung tumors that were resected. Of the NSCLC patients, 120 to 150 were male and approximately 97 were female, and the mean age was about 69 years. Findings and caveats that apply to the study as a whole: Because multi-region sequencing of the tumors was not done, intratumor heterogeneity could not be ruled out. Uninvolved tumor-adjacent lung showed the highest T cell clonality, higher than tumor, which suggests more focused antigenic responses in the uninvolved tumor-adjacent lung. Longer overall survival was associated with higher T cell density in blood, whereas shorter survival was associated with higher clonality in adjacent lung. Because the study design was exploratory, TCR variables were selected using unadjusted p-values without false-discovery rate correction. A median of roughly 56 of the top 100 tumor clones were detected in paired uninvolved adjacent lung, and 28 of these tumor clones were also found among the top 100 clones of the paired uninvolved adjacent lung.

The immunoSEQ Assay was used to sequence TCR beta CDR3 regions from DNA. In the source study's methods: To compute T cell density, TCR beta template counts were normalized to usable DNA, which was estimated by amplifying housekeeping genes. Using the preseqR package, richness was estimated by extrapolating to 120,000 templates for tissue samples and 400,000 templates for PBMC samples. Clonality was taken to be one minus Pielou's evenness. Tissue-enriched TCRs were identified by differential abundance testing using productive amino-acid clonotypes, minimum total count 5 and alpha 0.1. The Jaccard Index and the Morisita Overlap Index were used to measure repertoire overlap between compartments. GLIPH clustered TCR beta CDR3s with public tetramer-defined viral CDR3s; viral motifs required at least three viral sequences plus V-gene enrichment. In its TCRdb copy, this immuneACCESS table keeps in-frame sequences only and misses some clones. Where compared with another copy, unresolved V genes explain less than half of these, and the others have no known cause. V, J and clone size reflect that table, while D and trimming were determined from the DNA. This sample comprises about 45,000 clones, roughly 79% of them detected only once. Jointly, the top ten make up approximately 17% of the sample.

V ends up 7 bases short and J 4 bases short, with an unmatched junction base count of 8. Including the terminal cysteine and phenylalanine, the CDR3 comprises 14 residues. Only the CDR3 portion is preserved as DNA: 42 bases, with reading frame beginning at the first base. According to the germline V gene, CDR1 reads LGHNT and CDR2 reads FRNRAP. The TCR comes from a man aged 40 to 69 with stage III lung adenocarcinoma. The chain is made from TRBV12-5 and TRBJ2-5; TRBD2 lines up with 8 middle nucleotides. This specimen consisted of peripheral blood mononuclear cells, obtained before any cancer treatment. The CDR3 reads as follows: CASDRGGSGETQYF. The base sequence is TGTGCTAGTGATCGCGGGGGGTCAGGAGAGACCCAGTACTTC.